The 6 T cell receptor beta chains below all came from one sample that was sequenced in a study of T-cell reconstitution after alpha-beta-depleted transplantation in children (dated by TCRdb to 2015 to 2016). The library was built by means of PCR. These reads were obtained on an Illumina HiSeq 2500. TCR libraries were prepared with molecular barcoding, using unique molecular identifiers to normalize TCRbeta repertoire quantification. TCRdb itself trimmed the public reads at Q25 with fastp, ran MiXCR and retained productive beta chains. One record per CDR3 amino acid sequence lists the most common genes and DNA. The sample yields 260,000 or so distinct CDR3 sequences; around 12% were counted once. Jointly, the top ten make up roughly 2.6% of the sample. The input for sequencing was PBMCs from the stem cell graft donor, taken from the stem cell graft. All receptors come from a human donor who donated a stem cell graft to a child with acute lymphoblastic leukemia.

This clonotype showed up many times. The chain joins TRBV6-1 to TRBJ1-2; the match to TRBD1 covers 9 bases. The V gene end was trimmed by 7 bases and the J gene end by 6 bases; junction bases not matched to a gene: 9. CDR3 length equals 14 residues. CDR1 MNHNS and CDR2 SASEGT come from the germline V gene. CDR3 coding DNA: TGTGCCAGCACCCAAACAGGGGGCGGGCATGGCTACACCTTC. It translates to CASTQTGGGHGYTF.

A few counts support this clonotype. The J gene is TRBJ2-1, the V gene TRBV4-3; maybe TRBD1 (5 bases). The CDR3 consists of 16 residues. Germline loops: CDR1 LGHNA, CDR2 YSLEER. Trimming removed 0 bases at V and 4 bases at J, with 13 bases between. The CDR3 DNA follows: TGCGCCAGCAGCCAAGATCCCGACAGCCAGTACAATGAGCAGTTCTTC. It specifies CASSQDPDSQYNEQFF.

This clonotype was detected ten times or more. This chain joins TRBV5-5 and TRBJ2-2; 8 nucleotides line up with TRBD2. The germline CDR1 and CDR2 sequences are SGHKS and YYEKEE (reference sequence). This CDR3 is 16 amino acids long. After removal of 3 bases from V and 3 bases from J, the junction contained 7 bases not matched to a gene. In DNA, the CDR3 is TGTGCCAGCAGCTCGGCGCGGGGGGCGGACACCGGGGAGCTGTTTTTT. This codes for CASSSARGADTGELFF. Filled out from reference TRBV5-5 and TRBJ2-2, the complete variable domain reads DAGVTQSPTHLIKTRGQQVTLRCSPISGHKSVSWYQQVLGQGPQFIFQYYEKEERGRGNFPDRFSARQFPNYSSELNVNALLLGDSALYLCASSSARGADTGELFFGEGSRLTVL.

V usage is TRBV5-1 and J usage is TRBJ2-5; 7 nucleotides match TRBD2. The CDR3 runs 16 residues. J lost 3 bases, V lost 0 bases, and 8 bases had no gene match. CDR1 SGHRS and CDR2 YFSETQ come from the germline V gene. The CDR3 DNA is TGCGCCAGCAGCTTGGCCGTGGGGGGGAGTAAAGAGACCCAGTACTTC. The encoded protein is CASSLAVGGSKETQYF.

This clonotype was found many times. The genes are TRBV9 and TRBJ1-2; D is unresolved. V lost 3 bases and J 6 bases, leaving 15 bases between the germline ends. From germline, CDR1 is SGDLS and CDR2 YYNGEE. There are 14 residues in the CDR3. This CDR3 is CASSAQSPPHGYTF. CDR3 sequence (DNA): TGTGCCAGCAGCGCCCAGTCTCCACCCCATGGCTACACCTTC.

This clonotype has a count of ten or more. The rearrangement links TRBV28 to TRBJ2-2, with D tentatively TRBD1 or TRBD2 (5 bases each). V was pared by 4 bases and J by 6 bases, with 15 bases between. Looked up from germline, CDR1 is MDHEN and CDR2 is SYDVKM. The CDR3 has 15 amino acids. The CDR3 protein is CASSWGTAVSGELFF. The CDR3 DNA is TGTGCCAGCAGTTGGGGGACGGCAGTGTCCGGGGAGCTGTTTTTT.